This T cell receptor (beta chain) was documented in a study of response to subunit inactivated influenza vaccine. The CDR3 consists of 16 residues. Germline-derived CDR1 and CDR2 are LGHNA and YNFKEQ. With V trimmed by 4 bases and J by 11 bases, 18 bases remained unmatched. Each CDR3 protein gets one entry after TCRdb re-called the RT-PCR reads with MiXCR. The sample lists over 150,000 distinct CDR3 sequences; around 10% were seen once. This sample comprised CD8+ T cells sorted from PBMCs, obtained less than 30 months after vaccination. The clonotype comes from a man in his fifties or sixties who received an inactivated influenza vaccine. The gene calls are TRBV4-2 and TRBJ1-1; TRBD1 matches 8 bases. The chain's CDR3 is CASSPTGTGRFFGAFF. CDR3 nucleotide sequence: TGTGCCAGCAGCCCCACCGGGACAGGCAGGTTTTTTGGTGCTTTCTTT.